A selection of T cell receptor beta chains follows, all from one sample in a study of beta chain features in type 1 diabetes. Sequenced by immunoSEQ multiplex PCR; TCRdb stores in-frame clones only, minus some. Of some 900,000 clones in the sample, 15% to 20% were seen once. The specimen sequenced was naive CD4+ T cells from blood. The source is a young woman in good health. CDR3s leave out the opening cysteine and the closing phenylalanine or tryptophan.

CDR3aa	len	v_gene	j_gene
AANPGGATGANVLT	14	TRBV6-6	TRBJ2-6
ASSYDPQGAYEQY	13	TRBV6-5	TRBJ2-7
ASGLTTGRDGYT	12	TRBV28	TRBJ1-2
ASSSAGNTIY	10	TRBV7-6	TRBJ1-3
ASSPRQGAETQY	12	TRBV5-1	TRBJ2-5
ASSLMQGWNEQF	12	TRBV7-3	TRBJ2-1
ASSSRTSASEQF	12	TRBV7-9	TRBJ2-1
ASTSGGNYGYT	11	TRBV9	TRBJ1-2
ASSLAGENTEAF	12	TRBV5-1	TRBJ1-1
ASSARVRETQY	11	TRBV7-2	TRBJ2-5
ASTDRITNQPQH	12	TRBV6-6	TRBJ1-5
ASRISQGISTDTQY	14	TRBV6-6	TRBJ2-3
ASSYSGRTNYGYT	13	TRBV6-5	TRBJ1-2
ASSNGGVGYEQY	12	TRBV6-6	TRBJ2-7
ASSLAVAGEQF	11	TRBV14	TRBJ2-1
ASSVAPTGNTGELF	14	TRBV9	TRBJ2-2
ASSLFSGNTIY	11	TRBV27	TRBJ1-3
SAQHYEQY	8	TRBV20-1	TRBJ2-7
ASSGTKRISYNEQF	14	TRBV6-6	TRBJ2-1
ATSRDTWMYNEQF	13	TRBV15	TRBJ2-1
ASSRFVIGEGQETQY	15	TRBV18	TRBJ2-5
ASSVERVMNEQF	12	TRBV9	TRBJ2-1
ASSLAYKQY	9	TRBV11-2	TRBJ2-7
ASRVLSNQPQH	11	TRBV6-5	TRBJ1-5
ASSLGLRVNTGELF	14	TRBV7-2	TRBJ2-2
ASSKHRDNETTDTQY	15	TRBV21-1	TRBJ2-3
ASSLGDLPYEQY	12	TRBV11-2	TRBJ2-7
ASSGKDRVGETQY	13	TRBV6-6	TRBJ2-5
SVARGVYEQY	10	TRBV29-1	TRBJ2-7
ASSLTTGANEQF	12	TRBV7-3	TRBJ2-1
ASTSLQGPYEQF	12	TRBV7-9	TRBJ2-1
ASSKNTADTQY	11	TRBV9	TRBJ2-3